Listed here are 11 T cell receptor beta chains from one sample, sequenced in a study of read filtering for tumor transcriptome and immune sequencing. From roughly 0.4 ug of RNA, a library with molecular barcoded alpha/delta and beta/gamma adaptors was made. TCRdb re-analysed the reads in MiXCR, keeping a single row per CDR3 protein. The sample yields 39,000 or so distinct CDR3 sequences, over 10% seen once. Sequencing was carried out using a population of CD138-negative cells sorted from bone marrow. Every receptor here comes from a donor at least 40 years old with multiple myeloma.

This clonotype came up many times. This sequence joins TRBV11-2 and TRBJ1-2, with a tentative D call TRBD1 (6 bases). V dropped 1 base and J dropped 0 bases, with 12 bases sitting between them. The V gene's germline CDR1 is SGHAT and CDR2 FQNNGV. This CDR3 spans 16 amino acids. This chain's CDR3 is CASSLGRGGSNYGYTF. The CDR3 region has the DNA TGTGCCAGCAGCTTAGGCAGGGGTGGATCTAACTATGGCTACACCTTC.

There are many counts of this clonotype. The chain is built from TRBV20-1 and TRBJ1-5; D is ambiguous. The CDR3 runs 15 residues. The germline CDR1 and CDR2 sequences are DFQATT and SNEGSKA (reference sequence). The V end was cut by 0 bases, the J end by 0 bases, with 9 bases between. Here the CDR3 reads CSARDPVYSNQPQHF. CDR3 sequence (DNA): TGCAGTGCTAGAGATCCTGTATATAGCAATCAGCCCCAGCATTTT.

In this sample, this clonotype turned up many times. The chain is built from TRBV3-1 and TRBJ2-7; D unclear. Germline values: CDR1 LGHDT, CDR2 YNNKEL (reference sequence). V lost 2 bases and J lost 3, with 11 bases in between. The CDR3 is made up of 14 amino acids. Here the CDR3 DNA reads TGTGCCAGCAGCCAACGTTCCGGATACTACGAGCAGTACTTC. This translates into CASSQRSGYYEQYF.

The chain recombines TRBV10-3 with TRBJ2-1; the match to TRBD1 covers 10 bases. J lost 8 bases, V lost 5 bases, and 15 bases had no gene match. In germline, CDR1 is ENHRY, CDR2 SYGVKD. This CDR3 region has 17 residues. CDR3 amino acids: CAISKLFGTGVGDEQFF. The CDR3, as DNA: TGTGCCATCAGTAAACTGTTCGGGACAGGGGTGGGGGATGAGCAGTTCTTC.

Remarks on this clonotype: Its ends do not fully match the called genes, so a read error is possible. The rearrangement joins TRBV12-3 or TRBV12-4 to TRBJ2-1; no definite D call. The CDR3 runs to 12 residues. The DNA of the CDR3 is TGCGCCAGCAGCCTTTCGGGCAATAAGCAGTTCTTC. Its translation is CASSLSGNKQFF.

The table lists this clonotype with many counts. V gene TRBV5-1 combines with J gene TRBJ2-5, with TRBD1 matching over 9 bases. Per germline, CDR1 SGHRS and CDR2 YFSETQ. The trim removed 4 bases at V and 3 bases at J, leaving 4 bases unmatched. The CDR3 consists of 14 residues. The chain's CDR3 is CASSRGQGKETQYF. In nucleotides, the CDR3 is TGCGCCAGCAGCCGCGGACAGGGGAAAGAGACCCAGTACTTC.

As regards this clonotype: A much larger clonotype is one base distant, so this may be a read error. The chain has TRBV19 and TRBJ1-5; D unclear. Germline loops: CDR1 LNHDA, CDR2 SQIVND (reference sequence). This CDR3 region has 12 residues. The CDR3 protein is CASSPRNQTQHF. For the CDR3, the DNA is TGTGCCAGTAGCCCTCGCAATCAGACCCAGCATTTT.

By share, this clonotype counts as medium-sized. Germline is not matched at one junction end, which may reflect a read error. The chain has TRBV10-3 and TRBJ2-1; TRBD2 matches at 7 bases. CDR1 is ENHRY and CDR2 is SYGVKD in the germline V gene. The CDR3 runs to 12 residues. CDR3 sequence: CAISELGGSRLF. CDR3 coding DNA: TGTGCCATCAGTGAGTTGGGCGGGAGTCGGCTCTTC.

This clonotype was counted a few times. The genes are TRBV6-6 and TRBJ2-7, with a tentative D call TRBD2 (5 bases). This CDR3 is built from 13 residues. CDR1 is MNHNY and CDR2 is SVGAGI in the germline V gene (reference sequence). The ends were cut back, 7 bases at V and 5 bases at J, with 15 bases in the middle. The CDR3 region has the DNA TGTGCCAGCAAAGCGGTTGTTCAGGACGAGCAGTACTTC. This translates into CASKAVVQDEQYF.

This clonotype was picked up many times. This sequence joins TRBV19 and TRBJ2-7; unclear D gene. Germline V gene lookup returns CDR1 LNHDA and CDR2 SQIVND (reference sequence). Trimming left V 4 bases short and J 4 bases short, with 5 bases between. The CDR3 extends over 11 amino acids. The CDR3 nucleotides read TGTGCCAGTAGTACGGATTACGAGCAGTACTTC. This gives the protein CASSTDYEQYF.

This clonotype was counted ten times or more. The chain uses TRBV21-1 and TRBJ2-6; TRBD1 is the table's D call, not checked against the DNA. TRBV21-1 is a recognized pseudogene. The CDR3 is 21 amino acids. CDR3 sequence (DNA): TGTGCCAGCAGCTTCCGGACAGGATCTTTTGGGATAAGCTCTGGGGCCAACGTCCTGACTTTC. It codes for CASSFRTGSFGISSGANVLTF.